This is a list of T cell receptor beta chains from one sample in a study of blood T cell repertoires in COVID-19. TCRdb's table, derived via immunoSEQ multiplex PCR, lists solely in-frame clones and lacks some. The data contain 35,000 to 40,000 clones, 70% to 90% of them seen just once; the ten biggest clones take up 12% to 15%. The sample taken for sequencing was peripheral blood. The receptors come from a human donor in a cohort sampled during active COVID-19. Each CDR3 is given with its conserved first and last residue. Fields, in order: D gene, J gene, V gene, CDR3 protein, CDR3 DNA. A D gene is named only where the DNA matches it firmly.

>-|TRBJ2-7|TRBV6-5
CASRGGGSSYEQYF
TGTGCCAGCAGAGGGGGGGGGAGCTCCTACGAGCAGTACTTC
>TRBD1|TRBJ2-1|TRBV19
CASSRDRVGNEQFF
TGTGCCAGTAGTCGGGACAGGGTAGGCAATGAGCAGTTCTTC
>-|TRBJ1-3|TRBV13
CASSAGEGNTIYF
TGTGCCAGCAGCGCCGGGGAGGGAAACACCATATATTTT
>-|TRBJ2-3|TRBV5-1
CASSPGGGGTQYF
TGCGCCAGCAGCCCCGGAGGGGGGGGTACGCAGTATTTT
>TRBD1|TRBJ1-1|TRBV6-5
CASSYRDSNTEAFF
TGTGCCAGCAGTTACAGGGACAGCAACACTGAAGCTTTCTTT
>-|TRBJ2-2|TRBV10-1
CASSEGARGTGELFF
TGCGCCAGCAGTGAGGGGGCAAGGGGAACCGGGGAGCTGTTTTTT
>-|TRBJ1-2|TRBV29-1
CSVETGGGNNYGYTF
TGCAGCGTTGAGACCGGTGGAGGAAATAACTATGGCTACACCTTC
>TRBD1|TRBJ1-2|TRBV9
CASSADRGRGYGYTF
TGTGCCAGCAGCGCCGACAGGGGGCGGGGATATGGCTACACCTTC
>TRBD1|TRBJ1-2|TRBV7-9
CASSSGQGAYGYTF
TGTGCCAGCAGCTCGGGACAGGGAGCCTATGGCTACACCTTC
>-|TRBJ2-7|TRBV3-1/TRBV3-2
CASSQGGYEQYF
TGTGCCAGCAGCCAAGGAGGCTACGAGCAGTACTTC
>TRBD1|TRBJ1-4|TRBV7-9
CASSQGARGEKLFF
TGTGCCAGCAGCCAGGGGGCCCGAGGCGAAAAACTGTTTTTT
>-|TRBJ2-3|TRBV6-5
CASRDSERDTQYF
TGTGCCAGCAGGGACAGCGAACGGGATACGCAGTATTTT
>TRBD2|TRBJ2-1|TRBV5-1
CASSLLAGNYNEQFF
TGCGCCAGCAGCTTGTTAGCGGGGAACTACAATGAGCAGTTCTTC
>TRBD1|TRBJ2-7|TRBV18
CASSPQRQGWDEQYF
TGTGCCAGCTCACCACAAAGACAGGGGTGGGACGAGCAGTACTTC
>TRBD2|TRBJ2-3|TRBV9
CASSRGGGIADTQYF
TGTGCCAGCAGCCGAGGCGGGGGGATAGCAGATACGCAGTATTTT
>TRBD1|TRBJ1-5|TRBV4-2
CASSPAQGENQPQHF
TGTGCCAGCAGCCCGGCACAGGGGGAGAATCAGCCCCAGCATTTT
>-|TRBJ2-7|TRBV6-5
CASGMGPRYEQYF
TGTGCCAGCGGAATGGGGCCCCGCTACGAGCAGTACTTC
>TRBD2|TRBJ2-3|TRBV2
CASSEAPPRSGGTTDTQYF
TGTGCCAGCAGTGAAGCGCCGCCTCGAAGCGGGGGGACCACAGATACGCAGTATTTT
>TRBD1|TRBJ2-7|TRBV5-1
CASSLGTGPYEQYF
TGCGCCAGCAGCTTGGGGACAGGACCCTACGAGCAGTACTTC
>-|TRBJ2-5|TRBV5-1
CASAAGALGETQYF
TGCGCCAGCGCGGCAGGGGCACTGGGGGAGACCCAGTACTTC
>-|TRBJ1-2|TRBV12-2
CASRSVPGKNGYTF
TGTGCAAGTCGCTCCGTGCCGGGGAAGAATGGCTACACCTTC
>TRBD2|TRBJ2-3|TRBV5-1
CASSPELAGATDTQYF
TGCGCCAGCAGCCCAGAGCTAGCGGGGGCCACAGATACGCAGTATTTT
>TRBD2|TRBJ2-1|TRBV5-6
CASSHEAGEVYNEQFF
TGTGCCAGCAGCCACGAAGCGGGGGAGGTCTACAATGAGCAGTTCTTC
>-|TRBJ2-3|TRBV14
CASSQDEQNLSDTQYF
TGTGCCAGCAGCCAAGATGAGCAAAATCTTTCCGATACGCAGTATTTT